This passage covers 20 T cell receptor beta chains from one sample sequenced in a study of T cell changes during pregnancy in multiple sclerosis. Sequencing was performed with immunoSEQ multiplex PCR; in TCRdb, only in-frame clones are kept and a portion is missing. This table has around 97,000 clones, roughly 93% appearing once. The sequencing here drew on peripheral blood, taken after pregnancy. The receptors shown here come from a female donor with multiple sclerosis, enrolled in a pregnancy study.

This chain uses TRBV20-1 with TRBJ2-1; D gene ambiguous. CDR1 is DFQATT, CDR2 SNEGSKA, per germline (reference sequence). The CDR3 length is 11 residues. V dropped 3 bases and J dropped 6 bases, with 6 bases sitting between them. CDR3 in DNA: TGCAGTGCTAGTCCGGGCAATGAGCAGTTCTTC. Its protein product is CSASPGNEQFF.

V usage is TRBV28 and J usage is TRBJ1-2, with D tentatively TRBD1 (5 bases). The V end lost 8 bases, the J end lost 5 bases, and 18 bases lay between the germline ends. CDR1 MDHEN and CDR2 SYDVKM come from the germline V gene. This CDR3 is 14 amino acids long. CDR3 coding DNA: TGTGCCAGCTTCCCCGGGGGGGGATCTTATGGCTACACCTTC. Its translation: CASFPGGGSYGYTF.

The CDR3 coding sequence is TGTGCCAGCAGCTCGGGACTAGCGGGGGAAAATGAGCAGTTCTTC. This codes for CASSSGLAGENEQFF. The chain links TRBV5-4 to TRBJ2-1; TRBD2 agrees at 14 bases. V lost 3 bases and J lost 7; bases outside the gene matches: 3. Germline CDR1 reads SGHNT; CDR2 reads YYREEE (reference sequence). The CDR3 runs to 15 residues.

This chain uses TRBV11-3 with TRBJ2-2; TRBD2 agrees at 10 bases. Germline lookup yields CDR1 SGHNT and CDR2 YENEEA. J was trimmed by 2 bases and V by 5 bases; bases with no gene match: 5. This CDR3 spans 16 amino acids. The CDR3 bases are TGTGCCAGCAGCCGAGTAGCGGGGGGAAACACCGGGGAGCTGTTTTTT. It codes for CASSRVAGGNTGELFF.

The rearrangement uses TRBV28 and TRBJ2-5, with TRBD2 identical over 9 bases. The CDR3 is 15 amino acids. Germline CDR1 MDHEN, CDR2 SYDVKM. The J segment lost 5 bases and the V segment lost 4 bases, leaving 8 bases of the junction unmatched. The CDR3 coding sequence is TGTGCCAGCAGTTGGGGGACTAGCCGAAAGGAGACCCAGTACTTC. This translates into CASSWGTSRKETQYF.

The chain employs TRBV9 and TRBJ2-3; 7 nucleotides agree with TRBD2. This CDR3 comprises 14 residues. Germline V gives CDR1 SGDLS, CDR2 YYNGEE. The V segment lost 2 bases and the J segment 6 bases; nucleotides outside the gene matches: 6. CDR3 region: CASSVGGVADTQYF. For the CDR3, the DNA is TGTGCCAGCAGCGTGGGGGGGGTGGCCGATACGCAGTATTTT.

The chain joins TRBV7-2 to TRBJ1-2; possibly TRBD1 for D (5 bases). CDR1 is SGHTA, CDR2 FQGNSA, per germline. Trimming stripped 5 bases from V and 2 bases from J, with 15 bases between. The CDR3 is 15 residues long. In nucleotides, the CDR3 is TGTGCCAGCAGCCCCTCAGGGTTCACCAACTATGGCTACACCTTC. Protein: CASSPSGFTNYGYTF. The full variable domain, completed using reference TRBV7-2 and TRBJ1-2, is GAGVSQSPSNKVTEKGKDVELRCDPISGHTALYWYRQSLGQGLEFLIYFQGNSAPDKSGLPSDRFSAERTGGSVSTLTIQRTQQEDSAVYLCASSPSGFTNYGYTFGSGTRLTVV.

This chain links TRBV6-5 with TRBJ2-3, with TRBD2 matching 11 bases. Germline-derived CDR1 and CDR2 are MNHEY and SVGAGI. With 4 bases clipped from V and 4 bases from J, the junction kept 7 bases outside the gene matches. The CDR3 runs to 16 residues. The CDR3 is CASSSSGTSGSDTQYF. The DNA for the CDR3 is TGTGCCAGCAGTTCCTCCGGGACTAGCGGTTCAGATACGCAGTATTTT.

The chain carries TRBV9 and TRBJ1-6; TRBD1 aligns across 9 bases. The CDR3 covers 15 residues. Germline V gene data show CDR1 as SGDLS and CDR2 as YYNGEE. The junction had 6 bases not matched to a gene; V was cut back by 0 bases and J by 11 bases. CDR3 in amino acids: CASSVADRGIPPLHF. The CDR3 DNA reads TGTGCCAGCAGCGTAGCCGACAGGGGGATCCCACCCCTCCACTTT.

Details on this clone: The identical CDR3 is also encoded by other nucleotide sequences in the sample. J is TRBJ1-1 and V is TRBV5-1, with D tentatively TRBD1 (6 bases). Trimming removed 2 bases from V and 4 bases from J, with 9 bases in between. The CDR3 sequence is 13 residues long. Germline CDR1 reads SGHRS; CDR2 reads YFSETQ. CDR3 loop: CASSLTGSTEAFF. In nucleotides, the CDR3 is TGCGCCAGCAGCTTAACAGGGAGCACTGAAGCTTTCTTT. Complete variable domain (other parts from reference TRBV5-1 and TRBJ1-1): KAGVTQTPRYLIKTRGQQVTLSCSPISGHRSVSWYQQTPGQGLQFLFEYFSETQRNKGNFPGRFSGRQFSNSRSEMNVSTLELGDSALYLCASSLTGSTEAFFGQGTRLTVV.

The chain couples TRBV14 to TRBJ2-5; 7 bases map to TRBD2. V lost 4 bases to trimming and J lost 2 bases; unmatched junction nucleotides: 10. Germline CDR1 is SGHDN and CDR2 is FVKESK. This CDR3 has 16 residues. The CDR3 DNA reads TGTGCCAGCAGCCGACCTGGAAGGGAGGGGCAAGAGACCCAGTACTTC. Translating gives CASSRPGREGQETQYF.

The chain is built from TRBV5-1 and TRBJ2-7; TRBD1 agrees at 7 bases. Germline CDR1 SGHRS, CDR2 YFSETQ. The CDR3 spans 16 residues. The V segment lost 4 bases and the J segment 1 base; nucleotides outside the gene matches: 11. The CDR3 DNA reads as TGCGCCAGCAGCCCCACCGGGACAGCGACGTCCTACGAGCAGTACTTC. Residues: CASSPTGTATSYEQYF.

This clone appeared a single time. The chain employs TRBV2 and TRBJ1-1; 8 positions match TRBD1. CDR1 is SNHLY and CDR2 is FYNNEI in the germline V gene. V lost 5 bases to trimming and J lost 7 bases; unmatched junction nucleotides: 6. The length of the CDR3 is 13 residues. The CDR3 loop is CASSLTGQGEAFF. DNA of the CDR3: TGTGCCAGCAGTCTCACCGGACAGGGTGAAGCTTTCTTT. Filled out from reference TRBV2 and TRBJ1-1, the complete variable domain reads EPEVTQTPSHQVTQMGQEVILRCVPISNHLYFYWYRQILGQKVEFLVSFYNNEISEKSEIFDDQFSVERPDGSNFTLKIRSTKLEDSAMYFCASSLTGQGEAFFGQGTRLTVV.

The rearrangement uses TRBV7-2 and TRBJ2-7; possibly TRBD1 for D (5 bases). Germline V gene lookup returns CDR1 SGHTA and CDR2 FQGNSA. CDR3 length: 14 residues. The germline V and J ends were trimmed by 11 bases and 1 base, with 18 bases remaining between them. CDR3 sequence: CAEAGPNSSYEQYF. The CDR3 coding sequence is TGTGCCGAGGCAGGGCCCAATTCTTCCTACGAGCAGTACTTC.

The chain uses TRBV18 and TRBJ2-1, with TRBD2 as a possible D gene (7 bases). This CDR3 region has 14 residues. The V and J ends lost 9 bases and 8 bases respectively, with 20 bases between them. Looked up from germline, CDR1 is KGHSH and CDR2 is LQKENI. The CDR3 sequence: CASGGPVGGHEQFF. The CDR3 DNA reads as TGTGCCAGTGGGGGTCCCGTCGGGGGGCATGAGCAGTTCTTC.

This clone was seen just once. The CDR3 DNA sequence: TGTGCCAGCAAGACGACTAGCGGGACCACAGATACGCAGTATTTT. Translation gives CASKTTSGTTDTQYF. V and J are TRBV2 and TRBJ2-3; 11 positions match TRBD2. The junction had 5 bases not matched to a gene; V was cut back by 7 bases and J by 2 bases. The CDR3 is 15 residues long. Germline CDR1 reads SNHLY; CDR2 reads FYNNEI.

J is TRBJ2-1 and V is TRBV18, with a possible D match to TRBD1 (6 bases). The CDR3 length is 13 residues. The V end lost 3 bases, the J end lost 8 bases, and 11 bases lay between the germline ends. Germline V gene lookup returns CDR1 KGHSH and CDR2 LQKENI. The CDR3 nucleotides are TGTGCCAGCTCACCGCAGGGGTACGATGAGCAGTTCTTC. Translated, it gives CASSPQGYDEQFF.

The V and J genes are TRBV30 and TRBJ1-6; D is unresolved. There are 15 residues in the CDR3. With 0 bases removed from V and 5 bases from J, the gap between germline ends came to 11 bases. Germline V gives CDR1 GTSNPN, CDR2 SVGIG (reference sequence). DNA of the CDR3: TGTGCCTGGAGTGTTCGGGGAGTGGATAATTCACCCCTCCACTTT. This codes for CAWSVRGVDNSPLHF.

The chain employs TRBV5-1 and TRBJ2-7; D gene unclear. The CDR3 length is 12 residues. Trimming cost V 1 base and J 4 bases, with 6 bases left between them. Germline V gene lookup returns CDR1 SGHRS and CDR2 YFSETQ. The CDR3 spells CASSLTRYEQYF. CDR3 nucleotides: TGCGCCAGCAGCTTGACGAGGTACGAGCAGTACTTC.

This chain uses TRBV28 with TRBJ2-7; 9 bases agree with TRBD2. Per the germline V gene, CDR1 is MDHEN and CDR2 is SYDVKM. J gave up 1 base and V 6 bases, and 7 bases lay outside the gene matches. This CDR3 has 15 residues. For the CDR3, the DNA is TGTGCCAGCAGCATAGCGGGAGTAGGTTCCTACGAGCAGTACTTC. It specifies CASSIAGVGSYEQYF.